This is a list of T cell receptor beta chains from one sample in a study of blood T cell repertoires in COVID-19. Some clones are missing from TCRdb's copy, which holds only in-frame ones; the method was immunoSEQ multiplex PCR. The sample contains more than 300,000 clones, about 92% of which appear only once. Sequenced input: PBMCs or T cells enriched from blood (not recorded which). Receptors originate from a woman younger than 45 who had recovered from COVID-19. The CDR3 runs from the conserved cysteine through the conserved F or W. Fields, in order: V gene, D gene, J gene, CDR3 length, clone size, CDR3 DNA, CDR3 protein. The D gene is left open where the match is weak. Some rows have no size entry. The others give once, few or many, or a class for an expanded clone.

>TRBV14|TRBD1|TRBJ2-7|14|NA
TGTGCCAGCAGCCAACTCACAGGGGGCGACGAGCAGTACTTC
CASSQLTGGDEQYF
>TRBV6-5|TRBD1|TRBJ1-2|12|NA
TGTGCCAGTGGACAGGGGAACTATGGCTACACCTTC
CASGQGNYGYTF
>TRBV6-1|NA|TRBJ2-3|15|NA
TGTGCCAGCAGTGAACTAATCAGGAACACAGATACGCAGTATTTT
CASSELIRNTDTQYF
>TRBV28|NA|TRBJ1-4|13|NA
TGTGCCAGCAGTTTTAACGGGTTAGGAAAACTGTTTTTT
CASSFNGLGKLFF
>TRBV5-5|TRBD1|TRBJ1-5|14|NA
TGTGCCAGCAGCTTGTATACAGGGGAACAGCCCCAGCATTTT
CASSLYTGEQPQHF
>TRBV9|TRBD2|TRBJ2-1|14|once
TGTGCCAGCAGCGCTCCTAGCGGGGGAACGCAGCAGTTCTTC
CASSAPSGGTQQFF
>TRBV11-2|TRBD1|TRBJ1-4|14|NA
TGTGCCAGCAGCACGGACAGGGGTAATGAAAAACTGTTTTTT
CASSTDRGNEKLFF
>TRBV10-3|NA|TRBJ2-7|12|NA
TGTGCCATCACCGACACTTCCTACGAGCAGTACTTC
CAITDTSYEQYF
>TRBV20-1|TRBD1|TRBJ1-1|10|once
TGCAGTGCGACAGGGGGGCAAGCTTTCTTT
CSATGGQAFF
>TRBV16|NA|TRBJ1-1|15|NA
TGTGCCAGCAGCCAGATACGGGGAGTGAACACTGAAGCTTTCTTT
CASSQIRGVNTEAFF
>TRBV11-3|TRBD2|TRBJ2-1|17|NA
TGTGCCAGCAGCTCCACCCTAGCGGGGAGCTCCTACAATGAGCAGTTCTTC
CASSSTLAGSSYNEQFF
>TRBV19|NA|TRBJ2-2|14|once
TGTGCCAGTAGACAGGGTAGGGATACCGGGGAGCTGTTTTTT
CASRQGRDTGELFF
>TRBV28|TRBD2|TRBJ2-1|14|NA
TGTGCCAGCAGTTTTGGGGGGAGGGCCGATGAGCAGTTCTTC
CASSFGGRADEQFF
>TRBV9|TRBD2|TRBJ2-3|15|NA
TGTGCCAGCAGCGACACGGGACTACGCACAGATACGCAGTATTTT
CASSDTGLRTDTQYF
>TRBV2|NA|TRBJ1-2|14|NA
TGTGCCAGCAGTGACGGCAGGCTCAACTATGGCTACACCTTC
CASSDGRLNYGYTF
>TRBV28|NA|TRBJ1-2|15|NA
TGTGCCAGCAGTCCCCGGAAGGGGATAACTTATGGCTACACCTTC
CASSPRKGITYGYTF
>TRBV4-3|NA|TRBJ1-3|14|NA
TGCGCCAGCAGCCAAGACAGGGGCGAAAACACCATATATTTT
CASSQDRGENTIYF
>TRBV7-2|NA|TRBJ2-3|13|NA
TGTGCCAGCAGCCCCTTCCCCACAGATACGCAGTATTTT
CASSPFPTDTQYF
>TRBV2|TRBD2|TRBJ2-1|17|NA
TGTGCCAGCAGAATCGGGAGAACTAGCGGGGTTGGTAATGAGCAGTTCTTC
CASRIGRTSGVGNEQFF
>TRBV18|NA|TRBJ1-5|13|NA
TGTGCCAGCTCACCAGGGGAGGATCAGCCCCAGCATTTT
CASSPGEDQPQHF
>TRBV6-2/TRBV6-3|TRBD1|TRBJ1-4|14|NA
TGTGCCAGCAGTTCGGGACAGACTAATGAAAAACTGTTTTTT
CASSSGQTNEKLFF
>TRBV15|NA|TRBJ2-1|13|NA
TGTGCCACCAGCAGACAAATTTTCAATGAGCAGTTCTTC
CATSRQIFNEQFF
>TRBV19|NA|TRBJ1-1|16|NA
TGTGCCACCGTGGGGAGGGGGGTTAGTATGAACACTGAAGCTTTCTTT
CATVGRGVSMNTEAFF
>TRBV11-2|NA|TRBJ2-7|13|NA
TGTGCCAGCAGCACCTCGAGGGCAAGCGAGCAGTACTTC
CASSTSRASEQYF
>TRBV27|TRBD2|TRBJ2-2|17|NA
TGTGCCAGCACCCTAACACCGGGACTAGCGGGACCCGGGGAGCTGTTTTTT
CASTLTPGLAGPGELFF
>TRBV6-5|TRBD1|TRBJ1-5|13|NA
TGTGCCAGCAGTTACTCCAGGGGGCAGCCCCAGCATTTT
CASSYSRGQPQHF
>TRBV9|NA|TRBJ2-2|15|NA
TGTGCCAGCAGCCCTAGAGGAGGGGTGGGCGGGGAGCTGTTTTTT
CASSPRGGVGGELFF
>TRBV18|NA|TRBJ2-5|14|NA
TGTGCCAGCTCACCACCGACAGTGTTGGAGACCCAGTACTTC
CASSPPTVLETQYF
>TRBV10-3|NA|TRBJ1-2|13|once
TGTGCCATCAGTGATCAGGGGCGGAATGGCTACACCTTC
CAISDQGRNGYTF
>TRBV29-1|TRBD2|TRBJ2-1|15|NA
TGCAGCGTTGGAGGGGAGGGGCGGACCTACAATGAGCAGTTCTTC
CSVGGEGRTYNEQFF
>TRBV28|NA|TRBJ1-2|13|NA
TGTGCCAGCAGTTCGACGGGGGTCTATGGCTACACCTTC
CASSSTGVYGYTF
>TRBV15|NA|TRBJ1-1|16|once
TGTGCCACCAGCAGAGGGATGGGGGGAGGAAACACTGAAGCTTTCTTT
CATSRGMGGGNTEAFF
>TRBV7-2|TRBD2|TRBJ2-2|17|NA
TGTGCCAGCAGCTTAGTTGCGGGGGGGCGATGGTCCGGGGAGCTGTTTTTT
CASSLVAGGRWSGELFF